A single sample is the source of the 10 T cell receptor beta chains below, sequenced in a study of response to subunit inactivated influenza vaccine. One entry per CDR3 protein, called by TCRdb with MiXCR from the RT-PCR reads. The sample consists of hundreds of thousands of distinct CDR3 sequences, approximately 14% of them appearing once. Sample: PBMCs from blood, taken around 14 days before vaccination. These receptors all come from a man over 45 who received an inactivated influenza vaccine.

There are a few counts of this clonotype. The V and J genes are TRBV6-1 and TRBJ1-6; D ambiguous. In germline, CDR1 is MNHNS, CDR2 SASEGT. V lost 3 bases to trimming and J lost 8 bases, with 8 bases between them. This CDR3 comprises 13 residues. The CDR3 reads CASSDHRDSPLHF. The CDR3 DNA is TGTGCCAGCAGTGATCATCGAGATTCACCCCTCCACTTT.

This clonotype has more than one count but fewer than ten. The chain is built from TRBV10-3 and TRBJ1-1, with TRBD1 as a possible D gene (5 bases). V was shortened by 3 bases and J by 0 bases, with 11 bases between the two germline ends. CDR3 length: 15 residues. Germline loops: CDR1 ENHRY, CDR2 SYGVKD. CDR3 nucleotide sequence: TGTGCCATCAGTGACCGAGGGGCGATGAACACTGAAGCTTTCTTT. This codes for CAISDRGAMNTEAFF.

The CDR3 DNA is TGCAGTGCTAGTTACAGCTACTCCTATAATTCACCCCTCCACTTT. It translates to CSASYSYSYNSPLHF. The chain carries TRBV20-1 and TRBJ1-6; D unclear. V was pared by 3 bases and J by 0 bases, with 9 bases between. Per germline, CDR1 DFQATT and CDR2 SNEGSKA (reference sequence). CDR3 length: 15 amino acids.

A few counts support this clonotype. V is TRBV7-2 and J is TRBJ1-2; D is uncertain. Trimming pared 5 bases from V and 2 bases from J, leaving 9 bases between. The CDR3 is 13 amino acids. Germline CDR1 and CDR2: SGHTA and FQGNSA. The CDR3: CASSLSMNYGYTF. The CDR3 region has the DNA TGTGCCAGCAGCCTAAGTATGAACTATGGCTACACCTTC. Drawing the rest from reference TRBV7-2 and TRBJ1-2, the complete variable domain is GAGVSQSPSNKVTEKGKDVELRCDPISGHTALYWYRQSLGQGLEFLIYFQGNSAPDKSGLPSDRFSAERTGGSVSTLTIQRTQQEDSAVYLCASSLSMNYGYTFGSGTRLTVV.

This clonotype was seen a handful of times. This sequence joins TRBV6-2 or TRBV6-3 and TRBJ2-2; TRBD1 aligns across 7 bases. The V gene end was trimmed by 3 bases and the J gene end by 13 bases; junction bases not matched to a gene: 14. Germline-derived CDR1 and CDR2 are MNHEY and SVGEGT. The CDR3 spans 15 residues. CDR3 sequence: CASSYKAGGRLLLFF. As DNA, the CDR3 is TGTGCCAGCAGTTATAAGGCAGGGGGTCGGTTATTGCTGTTTTTT.

This clonotype was observed a few times. The chain has TRBV7-2 and TRBJ2-2, with 7 bases fitting TRBD2. The CDR3 sequence is 13 residues long. Germline V gene sequence: CDR1 SGHTA, CDR2 FQGNSA. With 8 bases clipped from V and 3 bases from J, the junction kept 3 bases outside the gene matches. In DNA form, the CDR3 reads TGTGCCAGCGGGAGGGATTACACCGGGGAGCTGTTTTTT. This gives the protein CASGRDYTGELFF.

This clonotype was seen ten or more times. V is TRBV29-1 and J is TRBJ2-3; 13 bases map to TRBD2. The CDR3 is 14 residues long. The junction had 2 bases not matched to a gene; V was cut back by 6 bases and J by 2 bases. From germline, CDR1 is SQVTM and CDR2 ANQGSEA. CDR3 in amino acids: CSVGTSGATDTQYF. The CDR3 DNA reads as TGCAGCGTCGGGACTAGCGGGGCCACAGATACGCAGTATTTT.

This chain links TRBV11-2 with TRBJ2-1, with D unclear. Germline V CDR1 and CDR2: SGHAT, FQNNGV. V lost 0 bases, J lost 3 bases, and 12 bases lay in between. The length of the CDR3 is 16 residues. CDR3 amino acids: CASSLDARHHYNEQFF. The CDR3 DNA follows: TGTGCCAGCAGCTTAGACGCTCGCCACCACTACAATGAGCAGTTCTTC.

This clonotype has a count of ten or more. CDR3 DNA sequence: TGCGCCAGCAGCTTGGGGCTCTCGAGCTCCTACAATGAGCAGTTCTTC. This gives the protein CASSLGLSSSYNEQFF. The chain couples TRBV5-1 to TRBJ2-1; no clear D gene. V lost 0 bases, J lost 0 bases, and 10 bases lay in between. This CDR3 comprises 16 residues. Germline V gene lookup returns CDR1 SGHRS and CDR2 YFSETQ.

This rearrangement joins TRBV20-1 to TRBJ2-7; 7 nucleotides line up with TRBD1. Germline trimming cut 1 base from V and 6 bases from J; bases unmatched to any gene: 9. This CDR3 comprises 14 residues. CDR1 is DFQATT, CDR2 SNEGSKA, per germline (reference sequence). Written as DNA, the CDR3 is TGCAGTGCTAGAGCAGGCGACAGGGTAACCGAGCAGTACTTC. It codes for CSARAGDRVTEQYF.